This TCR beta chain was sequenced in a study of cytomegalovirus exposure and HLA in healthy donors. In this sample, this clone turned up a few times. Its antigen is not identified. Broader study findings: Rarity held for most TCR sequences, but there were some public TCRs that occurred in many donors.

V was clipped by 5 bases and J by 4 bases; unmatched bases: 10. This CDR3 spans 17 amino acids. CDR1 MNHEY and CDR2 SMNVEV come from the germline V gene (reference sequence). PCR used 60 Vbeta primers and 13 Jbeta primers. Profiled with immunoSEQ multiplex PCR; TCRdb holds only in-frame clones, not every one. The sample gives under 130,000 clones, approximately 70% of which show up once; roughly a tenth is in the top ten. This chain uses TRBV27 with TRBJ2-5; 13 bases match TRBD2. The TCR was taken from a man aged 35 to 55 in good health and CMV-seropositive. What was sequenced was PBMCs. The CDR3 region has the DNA TGTGCCAGCAGTCAAGCTCCGGGACTAGCGGGACCAGAGACCCAGTACTTC. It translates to CASSQAPGLAGPETQYF.